The 23 T cell receptor beta chains in this list originate from one sample, sequenced in a study of T cells in Graves' hyperthyroidism and ophthalmopathy. RNA transcripts provided the source from which TCR beta CDR3 regions were amplified. During a first-round RT-PCR of the TCR CDR3, the HTBI primer set was used. TCRdb itself ran the multiplex PCR reads through MiXCR, one entry per CDR3 protein. The repertoire has 700,000 or so distinct CDR3 sequences, around 15% of them found once; the top ten carry approximately 8.4%. Material: blood. The receptors derive from a man aged 18 to 29 with Graves' hyperthyroidism.

This clonotype was seen ten or more times. V is TRBV2 and J is TRBJ1-1; possible D gene TRBD1, 5 bases. CDR3 size: 18 residues. The V gene's germline CDR1 is SNHLY and CDR2 FYNNEI. V was pared by 3 bases and J by 0 bases, with 20 bases between. CDR3 DNA: TGTGCCAGCAGTGACCCCTTGACATGGGGACGCATGAACACTGAAGCTTTCTTT. This codes for CASSDPLTWGRMNTEAFF.

This clonotype was counted a few times. It may be a read error: a sequence one base away is much more abundant. The chain has TRBV2 and TRBJ2-7; TRBD2 matches 7 bases. Germline V lookup: CDR1 SNHLY, CDR2 FYNNEI. The CDR3 is made up of 14 amino acids. Trimming at V came to 8 bases and at J to 0 bases, leaving 7 bases not matched to a gene. This chain's CDR3 is CASGWAGVSYEQYF. CDR3 nucleotide sequence: TGTGCCAGCGGGTGGGCGGGAGTCTCCTACGAGCAGTACTTC.

This CDR3 reads CATGEGPGQSNEKLFF. CDR3 bases: TGTGCCACCGGGGAGGGTCCGGGACAGAGTAATGAAAAACTGTTTTTT. The rearrangement links TRBV15 to TRBJ1-4, with 7 bases that match TRBD1. Germline assignment: CDR1 LNHNV and CDR2 YYDKDF (reference sequence). With V trimmed by 8 bases and J by 4 bases, 13 bases remained unmatched. This CDR3 is 16 amino acids long.

This clonotype was found many times. This chain links TRBV28 with TRBJ2-1, with TRBD2 identical over 9 bases. The CDR3 contains 15 residues. J gave up 2 bases and V 5 bases, and 4 bases lay outside the gene matches. CDR1 and CDR2 (germline): MDHEN, SYDVKM. The CDR3 nucleotides read TGTGCCAGCAGTATAGCGGGAGCAACCTACAATGAGCAGTTCTTC. Amino acids: CASSIAGATYNEQFF.

The V gene is TRBV5-1, the J gene TRBJ2-7; 8 bases fit TRBD2. The J call is doubtful: the DNA matches TRBJ2-1 better. CDR3 length equals 13 residues. Germline V gene data show CDR1 as SGHRS and CDR2 as YFSETQ. CDR3 protein: CATTRGDSYEQFF. DNA for the CDR3: TGCGCCACCACGCGGGGGGACTCCTACGAGCAGTTCTTC.

This chain connects TRBV20-1 to TRBJ2-1; D gene unclear. The CDR3 spans 12 residues. Germline CDR1 and CDR2: DFQATT and SNEGSKA (reference sequence). V was shortened by 3 bases and J by 3 bases, with 6 bases between the two germline ends. As DNA, the CDR3 is TGCAGTGCTAGTTTAGGCTACAATGAGCAGTTCTTC. Its protein is CSASLGYNEQFF.

This clonotype was detected ten times or more. The chain carries TRBV6-5 and TRBJ2-2; D gene unclear. Trimming left V 0 bases short and J 5 bases short, with 7 bases between. The CDR3 has 14 residues. The germline gives CDR1 MNHEY, CDR2 SVGAGI. The CDR3 DNA sequence: TGTGCCAGCAGTTACTCGCGTCTTACCGGGGAGCTGTTTTTT. It translates to CASSYSRLTGELFF.

Ten or more counts support this clonotype. J is TRBJ2-7 and V is TRBV20-1; 8 nucleotides match TRBD2. The CDR3 is made up of 15 amino acids. Trimming cost V 3 bases and J 4 bases; bases outside gene matches: 11. CDR1 and CDR2 from the germline V gene are DFQATT and SNEGSKA (reference sequence). For the CDR3, the DNA is TGCAGTGCTAGGCTGCCCGGGGGGGGCCCATACGAGCAGTACTTC. Its protein product is CSARLPGGGPYEQYF.

This clonotype was counted many times. V gene TRBV18 combines with J gene TRBJ2-7; possible D gene TRBD1, 5 bases. This CDR3 has 13 amino acids. Germline V gene data show CDR1 as KGHSH and CDR2 as LQKENI. Trimming cost V 6 bases and J 7 bases, with 16 bases left between them. Here the CDR3 DNA reads TGTGCCAGCTCCTCGGTACAGGCCTGGGAGCAGTACTTC. This codes for CASSSVQAWEQYF.

This clonotype was seen repeatedly, ten times or more. The V call is TRBV12-3 or TRBV12-4, the J call TRBJ2-7, with no clear D. Deletions cut 6 bases from V and 4 bases from J, with 13 bases between. This CDR3 is built from 13 residues. The CDR3 nucleotides read TGTGCCAGCAGGAAGGCAGATCGTTACGAGCAGTACTTC. This sequence encodes CASRKADRYEQYF.

This clonotype occurred a few times. V is TRBV5-6 and J is TRBJ2-1; weak D call: TRBD2 (6 bases). Germline CDR1 is SGHDT and CDR2 is YYEEEE. The CDR3 contains 13 residues. V was cut by 2 bases and J by 14 bases, with 17 bases left in between. CDR3 DNA: TGTGCCAGCAGCTTAACGGGGGAGGACCGAAAGTTCTTC. Translating it yields CASSLTGEDRKFF.

In this sample, this clonotype turned up many times. The genes are TRBV30 and TRBJ1-2, with a possible D match to TRBD1 (6 bases). The CDR3 has 12 residues. Germline V gene sequence: CDR1 GTSNPN, CDR2 SVGIG (reference sequence). Trimming stripped 6 bases from V and 4 bases from J, with 12 bases between. This chain's CDR3 is CACSTGRYGYTF. In DNA, the CDR3 is TGTGCCTGTTCGACAGGACGCTATGGCTACACCTTC.

Many counts were recorded for this clonotype. V and J are TRBV6-1 and TRBJ1-5; the D gene is possibly TRBD1 (6 bases). The CDR3 sequence is 13 residues long. Trimming removed 11 bases at V and 2 bases at J, with 13 bases between. The germline CDR1 and CDR2 sequences are MNHNS and SASEGT. CDR3 residues: CARDRLGNQPQHF. In nucleotides, the CDR3 is TGTGCCCGTGACAGGTTGGGCAATCAGCCCCAGCATTTT.

This clonotype was counted ten times or more. The chain combines TRBV15 with TRBJ2-1; D is uncertain. The CDR3 is 12 residues long. V gave up 3 bases and J gave up 8 bases, with 8 bases separating them. Germline-derived CDR1 and CDR2 are LNHNV and YYDKDF (reference sequence). CDR3 sequence reads: CATSRKGDEQFF. In nucleotides, the CDR3 is TGTGCCACCAGCAGGAAGGGTGATGAGCAGTTCTTC.

There are a few counts of this clonotype. The chain couples TRBV5-1 to TRBJ2-7; weak D call: TRBD1 (6 bases). The CDR3 covers 14 residues. Trimming took off 4 bases at V and 6 bases at J, with 17 bases between the two ends. From germline, CDR1 is SGHRS and CDR2 YFSETQ. The CDR3 nucleotides read TGCGCCAGCAGCCCAGCCCCAGGGGCCCGCGAGCAGTACTTC. Amino acids: CASSPAPGAREQYF.

As regards this clonotype: A much larger clonotype is one base distant, so this may be a read error. Here the CDR3 omits its conserved ending phenylalanine or tryptophan, so a read error is the likely source. The chain carries TRBV2 and TRBJ2-5, with 8 positions matching TRBD2. V was pared by 2 bases and J by 1 base, with 0 bases of the junction left unmatched. CDR1 SNHLY and CDR2 FYNNEI come from the germline V gene. CDR3 length equals 14 residues. CDR3 loop: CASSEREGQETQYS. CDR3 DNA sequence: TGTGCCAGCAGTGAACGGGAGGGCCAAGAGACCCAGTACTCC.

This clonotype showed up many times. The chain combines TRBV12-3 or TRBV12-4 with TRBJ2-3; D is unclear. V was trimmed by 8 bases and J by 5 bases, leaving 11 bases between them. The CDR3 totals 12 residues. The CDR3 spells CASGSERDTQYF. In nucleotides, the CDR3 is TGTGCCAGCGGCTCAGAAAGAGATACGCAGTATTTT.

The genes are TRBV18 and TRBJ2-7, with TRBD2 identical over 11 bases. Germline CDR1 reads KGHSH; CDR2 reads LQKENI. This CDR3 region has 15 residues. The V gene end was trimmed by 3 bases and the J gene end by 5 bases; junction bases not matched to a gene: 6. The CDR3 sequence is CASSPIAGGPDEQYF. CDR3 DNA sequence: TGTGCCAGCTCACCGATAGCGGGAGGGCCCGACGAGCAGTACTTC. The complete variable domain, with remaining parts taken from reference TRBV18 and TRBJ2-7, reads NAGVMQNPRHLVRRRGQEARLRCSPMKGHSHVYWYRQLPEEGLKFMVYLQKENIIDESGMPKERFSAEFPKEGPSILRIQQVVRGDSAAYFCASSPIAGGPDEQYFGPGTRLTVT.

This clonotype was observed at least ten times. V and J are TRBV2 and TRBJ2-2; 7 nucleotides agree with TRBD2. V dropped 8 bases and J dropped 2; count of bases not matched to a gene: 8. The CDR3 runs to 15 residues. The V gene's germline CDR1 is SNHLY and CDR2 FYNNEI. The CDR3 nucleotides are TGTGCCAGCGCTTCCCGCGGGGGAAACACCGGGGAGCTGTTTTTT. Translation gives CASASRGGNTGELFF.

Only a few counts were recorded for this clonotype. This chain links TRBV10-3 with TRBJ2-2; D is perhaps TRBD1 or TRBD2 (5 bases each). In germline, CDR1 is ENHRY, CDR2 SYGVKD. The CDR3 is 14 amino acids. V was cut by 7 bases and J by 1 base, with 10 bases left in between. The CDR3 DNA sequence: TGTGCCATCAAAGGGGAGCTGAACACCGGGGAGCTGTTTTTT. This codes for CAIKGELNTGELFF.

This clonotype was observed a few times. The chain couples TRBV7-3 to TRBJ2-1, with 8 bases that match TRBD1. Per germline, CDR1 SGHTA and CDR2 FQGTGA. Germline trimming cut 1 base from V and 10 bases from J; bases unmatched to any gene: 15. The CDR3 loop spans 17 amino acids. The chain's CDR3 is CASSLNPGQGALNEQFF. The CDR3 region has the DNA TGTGCCAGCAGCTTAAACCCCGGGCAGGGGGCGCTAAACGAGCAGTTCTTC.

This clonotype was seen a few times. This chain joins TRBV6-1 and TRBJ1-4; D unclear. Per the germline V gene, CDR1 is MNHNS and CDR2 is SASEGT. V was trimmed by 2 bases and J by 6 bases, leaving 4 bases between them. The CDR3 extends over 12 amino acids. The CDR3 protein is CASSETYEKLFF. The CDR3, as DNA: TGTGCCAGCAGTGAAACATATGAAAAACTGTTTTTT.

This clonotype was detected many times. The chain uses TRBV20-1 and TRBJ2-7; unclear D gene. Germline values: CDR1 DFQATT, CDR2 SNEGSKA (reference sequence). This CDR3 contains 12 residues. Trimming removed 2 bases from V and 4 bases from J, with 9 bases in between. The CDR3 nucleotides are TGCAGTGCTAGATACACTTCTTACGAGCAGTACTTC. Translating it yields CSARYTSYEQYF.